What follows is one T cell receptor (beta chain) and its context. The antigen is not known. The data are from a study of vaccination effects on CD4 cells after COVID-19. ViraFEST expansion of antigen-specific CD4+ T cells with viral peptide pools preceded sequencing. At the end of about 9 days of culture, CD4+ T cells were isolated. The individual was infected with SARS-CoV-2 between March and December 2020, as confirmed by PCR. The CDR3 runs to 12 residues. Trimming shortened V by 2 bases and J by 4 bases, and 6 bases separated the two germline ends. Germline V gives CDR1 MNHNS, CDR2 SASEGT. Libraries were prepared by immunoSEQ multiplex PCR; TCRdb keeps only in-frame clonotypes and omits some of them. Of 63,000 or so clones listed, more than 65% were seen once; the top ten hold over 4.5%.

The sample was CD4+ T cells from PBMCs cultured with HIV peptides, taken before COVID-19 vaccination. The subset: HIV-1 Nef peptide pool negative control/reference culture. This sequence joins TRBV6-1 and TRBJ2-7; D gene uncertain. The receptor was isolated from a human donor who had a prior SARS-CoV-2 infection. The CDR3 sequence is CASSELRYEQYF. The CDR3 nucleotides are TGTGCCAGCAGTGAACTTAGGTACGAGCAGTACTTC.